Presented here are 10 T cell receptor beta chains from one specimen sequenced in a study of blood T cell repertoires in COVID-19 (dated by TCRdb to the early 2020s). Library creation used the immunoSEQ multiplex PCR assay. What TCRdb holds here is the immuneACCESS table cut down to in-frame rearrangements. Part of the clones is not present; checked against another copy, under half of the missing clones reflect an unresolved V gene, and the others are unexplained. Here the sample has under 200,000 clones; about nine tenths occur a single time. The top ten clones comprise roughly 24% of the sample. The material sequenced was peripheral blood. These receptors were obtained from a man aged 55 to 70 with acute or convalescent COVID-19.

The genes are TRBV5-1 and TRBJ2-5; TRBD1 agrees at 9 bases. Looked up from germline, CDR1 is SGHRS and CDR2 is YFSETQ. CDR3 length: 13 amino acids. The ends lost 4 bases at V and 5 bases at J; junction bases unmatched: 3. This CDR3 reads CASSLDRGETQYF. In DNA form, the CDR3 reads TGCGCCAGCAGCCTCGACAGGGGGGAGACCCAGTACTTC.

The chain uses TRBV29-1 and TRBJ2-5, with 9 bases that match TRBD2. Trimming cost V 8 bases and J 7 bases; bases outside gene matches: 20. This CDR3 contains 16 residues. In germline, CDR1 is SQVTM, CDR2 ANQGSEA. The CDR3 loop reads CSTPAGGLADSGTQYF. The CDR3 DNA is TGCAGCACCCCTGCGGGGGGACTAGCAGATTCAGGGACCCAGTACTTC.

This chain uses TRBV21-1 with TRBJ1-2; TRBD1, the D gene given by the table, was not confirmed from the DNA. TRBV21-1 constitutes a pseudogene. This CDR3 has 15 residues. CDR3 protein: CASSSYRGLSYGYTF. The CDR3 region has the DNA TGTGCCAGCAGCAGTTACAGGGGGCTTAGCTATGGCTACACCTTC.

Only one count was recorded for this clone. CDR3 residues: CASSFGTSQTQYF. CDR3 bases: TGTGCCAGCAGCTTTGGGACAAGCCAGACCCAGTACTTC. This chain links TRBV5-6 with TRBJ2-5, with D possibly being TRBD1 (6 bases). This CDR3 is built from 13 residues. The V gene's germline CDR1 is SGHDT and CDR2 YYEEEE. The V end lost 2 bases, the J end lost 6 bases, and 11 bases lay between the germline ends.

The chain carries TRBV5-1 and TRBJ1-2; tentatively, D is TRBD1 (5 bases). The germline gives CDR1 SGHRS, CDR2 YFSETQ. V dropped 3 bases and J dropped 4 bases, with 13 bases sitting between them. This CDR3 spans 14 amino acids. Written as DNA, the CDR3 is TGCGCCAGCAGCTCCAGGGTAGGAAGCTATGGCTACACCTTC. Its protein product is CASSSRVGSYGYTF.

In DNA, the CDR3 is TGTGCCAGCAGTTTGTTACTAGCGGGAGGTAATGAGCAGTTCTTC. Protein product: CASSLLLAGGNEQFF. The V and J genes are TRBV28 and TRBJ2-1; 12 bases map to TRBD2. Germline V CDR1 and CDR2: MDHEN, SYDVKM. The J segment lost 7 bases and the V segment lost 3 bases, leaving 4 bases of the junction unmatched. The CDR3 runs 15 residues.

The rearrangement joins TRBV2 to TRBJ1-2; 7 bases fit TRBD1. The CDR3 is 14 residues long. V lost 5 bases to trimming and J lost 1 base; unmatched junction nucleotides: 4. Germline V gene lookup returns CDR1 SNHLY and CDR2 FYNNEI. Here the CDR3 DNA reads TGTGCCAGCAGTTACAGGGGATTTAACTATGGCTACACCTTC. Translation: CASSYRGFNYGYTF.

The gene calls are TRBV10-3 and TRBJ2-6, with D perhaps matching TRBD2 (6 bases). V was clipped by 11 bases and J by 0 bases, with 17 bases between them. This CDR3 region has 16 residues. Germline CDR1 is ENHRY and CDR2 is SYGVKD. In DNA form, the CDR3 reads TGTGCCTCCCGTCCACTAGCCGTCTCTGGGGCCAACGTCCTGACTTTC. This translates into CASRPLAVSGANVLTF.

This chain joins TRBV11-2 and TRBJ2-7, with 8 bases aligning to TRBD1. Trimming took 6 bases from V and 2 from J; bases not matched to a gene: 6. CDR1 is SGHAT, CDR2 FQNNGV, per germline. This CDR3 is built from 14 residues. The chain's CDR3 is CASSSPGQAYEQYF. The CDR3 bases are TGTGCCAGCAGTTCACCGGGACAGGCCTACGAGCAGTACTTC.

The chain has TRBV24-1 and TRBJ2-5, with a weak D call TRBD1 (6 bases). V was trimmed by 0 bases and J by 5 bases, leaving 9 bases between them. Germline V gene data show CDR1 as KGHDR and CDR2 as SFDVKD. The CDR3 runs 14 residues. CDR3 DNA: TGTGCCACCAGTGATTTGAGGGACATCGAGACCCAGTACTTC. Residues: CATSDLRDIETQYF.